This entry concerns a single TCR beta chain. As to time point: sample taken at primary tumor resection. Tumor, nontumor lung or frozen PBMC supplied whole RNA, sequenced without sorting. The CDR3 consists of 17 residues. This specimen comes from a study of spatial heterogeneity in lung cancer. Overall study: Each time, sequencing found more beta-chain sequences than alpha-chain sequences.

Each CDR3 protein is one row after TCRdb ran MiXCR on the 5' RACE reads. The sample includes about 38,000 distinct CDR3 sequences, around 5.5% of them seen just once. This chain links TRBV21-1 with TRBJ1-5; the DNA was not used to check the table's D call, TRBD1. TRBV21-1 corresponds to a pseudogene. Sample: PBMCs, taken at surgery. This clonotype was sampled from a male donor with early-stage non-small cell lung cancer. The CDR3 DNA follows: TGTGCCATAGTAGAGTGGAATTGCCAGGGGCGCAATCAGCCCCAGCATTTT. As protein: CAIVEWNCQGRNQPQHF.